This TCR beta chain came from a study of blood T cell repertoires in COVID-19. How the authors handled the data: From reference gene primer amplification, estimates of nucleated cell counts were derived. Clones were sequenced by immunoSEQ multiplex PCR, and TCRdb holds only the in-frame ones, with some missing. That table gives V, J and clone size, and the DNA gave D and trimming. The sample contains around 230,000 clones, approximately 90% of which appear only once. J gave up 8 bases and V 3 bases, and 8 bases lay outside the gene matches. Germline V gene data show CDR1 as DFQATT and CDR2 as SNEGSKA (reference sequence). This CDR3 spans 13 amino acids.

The sequenced material came from peripheral blood. V gene TRBV20-1 combines with J gene TRBJ2-3; TRBD2 matches at 7 bases. The receptor was derived from a man aged 35 to 55 with acute or convalescent COVID-19. This chain's CDR3 is CSASLEWGGTQYF. CDR3 coding DNA: TGCAGTGCTAGTTTAGAGTGGGGGGGTACGCAGTATTTT.